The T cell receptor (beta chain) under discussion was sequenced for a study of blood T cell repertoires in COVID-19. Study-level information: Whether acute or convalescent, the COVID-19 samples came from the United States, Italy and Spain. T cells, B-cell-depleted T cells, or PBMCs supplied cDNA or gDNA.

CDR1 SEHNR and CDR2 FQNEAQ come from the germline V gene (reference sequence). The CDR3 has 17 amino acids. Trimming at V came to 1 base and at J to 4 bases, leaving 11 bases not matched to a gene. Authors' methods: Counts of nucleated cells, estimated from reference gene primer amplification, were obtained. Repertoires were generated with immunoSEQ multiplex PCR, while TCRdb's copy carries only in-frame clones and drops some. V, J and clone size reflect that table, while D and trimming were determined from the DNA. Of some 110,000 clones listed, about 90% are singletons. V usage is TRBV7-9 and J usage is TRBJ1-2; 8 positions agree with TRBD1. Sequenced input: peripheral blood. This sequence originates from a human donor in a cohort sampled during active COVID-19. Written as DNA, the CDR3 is TGTGCCAGCAGCTTAGACTTAAGTCTTACAGGGGGCTATGGCTACACCTTC. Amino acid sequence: CASSLDLSLTGGYGYTF.